Following are 10 T cell receptor beta chains from one sample sequenced in a study of blood T cell repertoires in COVID-19. TCRdb's copy holds only in-frame clones and misses some; the assay was immunoSEQ multiplex PCR. The table records 150,000 or so clones, around four fifths of them present only once. Sequencing input: PBMCs or T cells enriched from blood (not recorded which). These receptors were collected from a woman between 55 and 75 years old who had recovered from COVID-19.

The chain joins TRBV7-8 to TRBJ2-3; 8 bases align to TRBD1. CDR3 length equals 15 residues. Germline V gene sequence: CDR1 SGHVS, CDR2 FQNEAQ. With V trimmed by 8 bases and J by 4 bases, 11 bases remained unmatched. The CDR3 DNA reads TGTGCCAGCTCAGGGCGGCAGGGGGCAGCAGATACGCAGTATTTT. This translates into CASSGRQGAADTQYF. The full variable domain, its missing parts supplied by reference TRBV7-8 and TRBJ2-3, is GAGVSQSPRYKVAKRGQDVALRCDPISGHVSLFWYQQALGQGPEFLTYFQNEAQLDKSGLPSDRFFAERPEGSVSTLKIQRTQQEDSAVYLCASSGRQGAADTQYFGPGTRLTVL.

This clone was counted once. In the same sample, other DNA sequences code for this CDR3. The chain uses TRBV5-4 and TRBJ2-2; 7 bases are shared with TRBD1. Germline CDR1 SGHNT, CDR2 YYREEE (reference sequence). The CDR3 loop spans 15 amino acids. V was pared by 3 bases and J by 8 bases, with 10 bases of the junction left unmatched. CDR3 amino acids: CASSSGTGATGELFF. The CDR3 DNA reads as TGTGCCAGCAGCTCAGGAACAGGGGCGACTGGGGAGCTGTTTTTT.

This rearrangement joins TRBV9 to TRBJ1-1; 10 bases are a match to TRBD1. V shed 4 bases and J 7 bases; nucleotides not matched to a gene: 13. The CDR3 loop spans 16 amino acids. Looked up from germline, CDR1 is SGDLS and CDR2 is YYNGEE. CDR3 amino acids: CASSPQTGGNPVEAFF. Written as DNA, the CDR3 is TGTGCCAGCAGCCCTCAGACAGGGGGCAACCCGGTTGAAGCTTTCTTT.

This clone has a handful of counts. The chain is built from TRBV4-1 and TRBJ1-4, with no clear D. Trimming removed 1 base from V and 0 bases from J, with 12 bases in between. The CDR3 has 17 residues. From germline, CDR1 is MGHRA and CDR2 YSYEKL. The CDR3 spells CASSQAVLRATNEKLFF. The CDR3 nucleotides are TGCGCCAGCAGCCAAGCGGTCTTACGAGCAACTAATGAAAAACTGTTTTTT.

This chain links TRBV20-1 with TRBJ2-3; D might be TRBD1 (6 bases). In germline, CDR1 is DFQATT, CDR2 SNEGSKA (reference sequence). The CDR3 runs 11 residues. The V end was cut by 6 bases, the J end by 9 bases, with 13 bases between. CDR3 sequence reads: CSAIAQGTQYF. The CDR3 DNA follows: TGCAGTGCCATAGCCCAGGGGACGCAGTATTTT.

The chain joins TRBV7-9 to TRBJ2-2; the D gene is possibly TRBD2 (6 bases). Trimming pared 6 bases from V and 2 bases from J, leaving 19 bases between. The CDR3 contains 17 residues. The V gene's germline CDR1 is SEHNR and CDR2 FQNEAQ (reference sequence). CDR3 nucleotide sequence: TGTGCCAGCAGTCGGCGAAGAGGAGGGCTCAACACCGGGGAGCTGTTTTTT. Protein: CASSRRRGGLNTGELFF.

The V and J genes are TRBV3-1 (or the pseudogene TRBV3-2) and TRBJ2-3; 7 bases map to TRBD1. V dropped 4 bases and J dropped 2; count of bases not matched to a gene: 6. The CDR3 totals 15 residues. Germline values: CDR1 LGHDT, CDR2 YNNKEL (reference sequence). The CDR3 loop reads CASSLGGQLTDTQYF. CDR3 DNA: TGTGCCAGCAGCCTAGGGGGACAGCTCACAGATACGCAGTATTTT.

The chain has TRBV19 and TRBJ1-2; TRBD1 is a possible D gene (6 bases). The CDR3 has 17 residues. Germline V CDR1 and CDR2: LNHDA, SQIVND (reference sequence). The germline V and J ends were trimmed by 3 bases and 4 bases, with 21 bases remaining between them. CDR3 residues: CASSIRFGQRAVYGYTF. In DNA form, the CDR3 reads TGTGCCAGTAGTATCCGGTTTGGACAGAGAGCTGTCTATGGCTACACCTTC.

In its sample, this clone was seen a few times. The V and J genes are TRBV5-1 and TRBJ2-1; the match to TRBD1 covers 9 bases. This CDR3 contains 13 residues. J was trimmed by 10 bases and V by 5 bases; bases with no gene match: 7. Per germline, CDR1 SGHRS and CDR2 YFSETQ. The CDR3 protein is CASSLQGAGEQFF. DNA for the CDR3: TGCGCCAGCAGTCTACAGGGGGCAGGGGAGCAGTTCTTC.

The CDR3 DNA follows: TGTGCCAGCAGTTACTCGCCTGGGCTTTTGGACACCGGGGAGCTGTTTTTT. Translated, it gives CASSYSPGLLDTGELFF. The J gene is TRBJ2-2, the V gene TRBV6-2 or TRBV6-3; unclear D gene. With 0 bases removed from V and 3 bases from J, the gap between germline ends came to 14 bases. Germline CDR1 and CDR2: MNHEY and SVGEGT. The CDR3 is made up of 17 amino acids.